One and the same sample provided the 19 T cell receptor beta chains below, sequenced in a study of shared clonotypes between healthy human individuals. The repertoire was sequenced with immunoSEQ multiplex PCR; TCRdb's copy has only in-frame clones and lacks some. The sample records hundreds of thousands of clones, around three quarters being singletons. The sample consisted of PBMCs. Receptors were obtained from a woman aged 35 to 49 in good health. Some clones in this sample may be carry-over from other donors' samples.

The chain is built from TRBV19 and TRBJ2-1; 13 bases line up with TRBD2. CDR1 and CDR2 from the germline V gene are LNHDA and SQIVND (reference sequence). With V trimmed by 6 bases and J by 5 bases, 4 bases remained unmatched. The CDR3 runs to 15 residues. The chain's CDR3 is CASRKGLAGHNEQFF. In nucleotides, the CDR3 is TGTGCCAGTAGAAAGGGACTAGCGGGACACAATGAGCAGTTCTTC.

This clone was seen more than once but under ten times. This chain links TRBV7-9 with TRBJ1-3; D is uncertain. Trimming removed 2 bases from V and 0 bases from J, with 5 bases in between. CDR3 size: 14 residues. CDR1 SEHNR and CDR2 FQNEAQ come from the germline V gene (reference sequence). For the CDR3, the DNA is TGTGCCAGCAGCTTAACCAGCTCTGGAAACACCATATATTTT. Amino acids: CASSLTSSGNTIYF.

The V and J genes are TRBV5-1 and TRBJ2-7, with 9 nucleotides matching TRBD2. V trimming: 4 bases; J trimming: 0 bases; junction bases outside the gene matches: 5. The length of the CDR3 is 15 residues. CDR1 is SGHRS and CDR2 is YFSETQ in the germline V gene. CDR3 region: CASSPVAGDSYEQYF. The CDR3 bases are TGCGCCAGCAGCCCCGTAGCGGGAGACTCCTACGAGCAGTACTTC.

The V gene is TRBV30, the J gene TRBJ1-1; 9 bases match TRBD1. Trimming cost V 2 bases and J 7 bases; bases outside gene matches: 11. Germline assignment: CDR1 GTSNPN and CDR2 SVGIG (reference sequence). The CDR3 totals 15 residues. CDR3 residues: CAWSTGQGSLGEAFF. The CDR3 nucleotides read TGTGCCTGGAGTACCGGACAGGGGAGTTTGGGTGAAGCTTTCTTT.

The gene calls are TRBV21-1 and TRBJ2-1; the listed D gene, TRBD1, was not tested against the DNA. TRBV21-1 is assigned pseudogene status. CDR3 length: 18 residues. CDR3 loop: CASSNRGLAQSSYNEQFF. The CDR3 DNA follows: TGTGCCAGCAGCAATAGGGGGTTAGCGCAGAGCTCCTACAATGAGCAGTTCTTC.

The rearrangement joins TRBV4-3 to TRBJ1-1; D remains ambiguous. This CDR3 is 14 amino acids long. The V gene lost 3 bases and the J gene lost 1 base, with 9 bases spanning the gap. Per the germline V gene, CDR1 is LGHNA and CDR2 is YSLEER. The CDR3 DNA reads as TGCGCCAGCAGCCACCTCACGGGGAACACTGAAGCTTTCTTT. It yields the protein CASSHLTGNTEAFF.

J is TRBJ1-1 and V is TRBV2; D uncertain. Germline V gene sequence: CDR1 SNHLY, CDR2 FYNNEI. V was cut by 4 bases and J by 3 bases, with 9 bases left in between. The CDR3 spans 13 residues. This CDR3 reads CASSVDGYTEAFF. Here the CDR3 DNA reads TGTGCCAGCAGTGTTGATGGCTACACTGAAGCTTTCTTT.

This chain uses TRBV29-1 with TRBJ2-1; 9 bases line up with TRBD1. The germline gives CDR1 SQVTM, CDR2 ANQGSEA. Losses at the gene ends were 2 bases for V and 10 bases for J; bases not matched to a gene: 9. The CDR3 is 14 amino acids. DNA of the CDR3: TGCAGCGTTGAAAGGGCGACAGGGGGGGGAGAGCAGTTCTTC. This encodes CSVERATGGGEQFF.

The chain links TRBV30 to TRBJ1-5, with D uncertain. The germline gives CDR1 GTSNPN, CDR2 SVGIG (reference sequence). V shed 2 bases and J shed 1 base, with 0 bases lying between them. The CDR3 length is 11 residues. The CDR3 spells CAWSSNQPQHF. The CDR3 coding sequence is TGTGCCTGGAGTAGCAATCAGCCCCAGCATTTT.

The chain joins TRBV5-1 to TRBJ2-5; D not certain. Germline CDR1 is SGHRS and CDR2 is YFSETQ. The ends were cut back, 1 base at V and 3 bases at J, with 10 bases in the middle. The CDR3 length is 14 residues. The CDR3 reads CASSLLGPEETQYF. The CDR3 DNA follows: TGCGCCAGCAGCTTGCTAGGACCAGAAGAGACCCAGTACTTC.

The gene calls are TRBV19 and TRBJ2-3, with 12 bases aligning to TRBD2. Germline V gene lookup returns CDR1 LNHDA and CDR2 SQIVND (reference sequence). The CDR3 sequence is 17 residues long. V shed 1 base and J 6 bases; nucleotides not matched to a gene: 8. CDR3 protein: CASSIVASGRAGDTQYF. The CDR3 region has the DNA TGTGCCAGTAGTATAGTTGCTAGCGGGAGGGCCGGGGATACGCAGTATTTT.

The chain has TRBV28 and TRBJ2-7; 7 bases are shared with TRBD2. J was trimmed by 5 bases and V by 6 bases; bases with no gene match: 4. From germline, CDR1 is MDHEN and CDR2 SYDVKM. CDR3 length: 12 residues. The CDR3 DNA follows: TGTGCCAGCAGGGGAGGGGTCCACGAGCAGTACTTC. Its translation is CASRGGVHEQYF.

V gene TRBV2 combines with J gene TRBJ1-5; the D is unclear. The germline V gene has CDR1 SNHLY and CDR2 FYNNEI. The CDR3 runs 15 residues. The germline V and J ends were trimmed by 6 bases and 2 bases, with 14 bases remaining between them. As DNA, the CDR3 is TGTGCCAGCAGCGAGTTAGTTAGTGGCAATCAGCCCCAGCATTTT. It specifies CASSELVSGNQPQHF.

The V call is TRBV6-1, the J call TRBJ2-7; 11 nucleotides agree with TRBD2. CDR3 length: 15 residues. With V trimmed by 7 bases and J by 1 base, 6 bases remained unmatched. Per germline, CDR1 MNHNS and CDR2 SASEGT. CDR3 sequence reads: CASTITSGSSYEQYF. The CDR3 DNA follows: TGTGCCAGCACCATTACTAGCGGGAGTTCCTACGAGCAGTACTTC.

The chain recombines TRBV30 with TRBJ1-5; no definite D call. From germline, CDR1 is GTSNPN and CDR2 SVGIG (reference sequence). The CDR3 contains 13 residues. The ends were cut back, 3 bases at V and 11 bases at J, with 17 bases in the middle. The CDR3 coding sequence is TGTGCCTGGAGCGATACCGGAGACACGTCCCAGCATTTT. It codes for CAWSDTGDTSQHF.

This clone occurred once. V is TRBV19 and J is TRBJ2-2; D gene uncertain. Per germline, CDR1 LNHDA and CDR2 SQIVND (reference sequence). Trimming cost V 10 bases and J 6 bases, with 18 bases left between them. This CDR3 is 14 amino acids long. The CDR3 here is CATRDQGIPGELFF. CDR3 coding DNA: TGTGCCACCCGAGATCAAGGGATTCCCGGGGAGCTGTTTTTT.

The chain uses TRBV7-2 and TRBJ1-1; 7 positions match TRBD1. CDR1 is SGHTA and CDR2 is FQGNSA in the germline V gene. The CDR3 loop spans 16 amino acids. Unmatched junction bases numbered 8, after V lost 1 base and J lost 3 bases. The CDR3 sequence: CASSLVTGQAYTEAFF. The CDR3 region has the DNA TGTGCCAGCAGCTTAGTGACCGGACAGGCCTACACTGAAGCTTTCTTT.

V gene TRBV29-1 combines with J gene TRBJ1-2; 7 nucleotides line up with TRBD1. This CDR3 contains 13 residues. The V gene's germline CDR1 is SQVTM and CDR2 ANQGSEA. Losses at the gene ends were 5 bases for V and 4 bases for J; bases not matched to a gene: 7. CDR3: CSVRSTGAYGYTF. The DNA for the CDR3 is TGCAGCGTTCGCTCAACAGGGGCCTATGGCTACACCTTC.

A note on this clone: Sequence at one end of the junction differs from germline and may be a read error. The V call is TRBV6-1, the J call TRBJ1-5; TRBD1 is a possible D gene (6 bases). CDR1 and CDR2 from the germline V gene are MNHNS and SASEGT. The CDR3 consists of 15 residues. The CDR3 sequence: CASGRGHGSNRPQHF. The CDR3 DNA reads as TGTGCCAGCGGGAGGGGACATGGTAGCAATCGGCCCCAGCATTTT.